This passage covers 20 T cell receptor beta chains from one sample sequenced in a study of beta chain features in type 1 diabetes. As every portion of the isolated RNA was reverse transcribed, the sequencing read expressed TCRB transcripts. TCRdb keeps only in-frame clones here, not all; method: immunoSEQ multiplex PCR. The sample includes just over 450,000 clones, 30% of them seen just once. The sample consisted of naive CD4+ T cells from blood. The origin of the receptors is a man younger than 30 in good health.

The CDR3 loop is CASSVREGGETQYF. The DNA for the CDR3 is TGTGCCAGCAGCGTGCGGGAGGGAGGGGAGACCCAGTACTTC. The chain is built from TRBV9 and TRBJ2-5, with 9 bases lining up with TRBD2. Germline V CDR1 and CDR2: SGDLS, YYNGEE. V gave up 2 bases and J gave up 5 bases; unmatched junction bases: 4. CDR3 length: 14 amino acids.

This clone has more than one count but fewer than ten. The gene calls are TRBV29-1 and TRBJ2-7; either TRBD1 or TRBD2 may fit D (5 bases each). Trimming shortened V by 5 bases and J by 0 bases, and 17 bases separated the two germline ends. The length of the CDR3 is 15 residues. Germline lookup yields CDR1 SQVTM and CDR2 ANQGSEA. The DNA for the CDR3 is TGCAGCGTTATTTCCTGGGACGGGAACTCCTACGAGCAGTACTTC. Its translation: CSVISWDGNSYEQYF.

This CDR3 reads CAWTPDRVYEQYF. CDR3 sequence (DNA): TGTGCCTGGACTCCGGACAGGGTCTACGAGCAGTACTTC. This sequence joins TRBV30 and TRBJ2-7; 8 bases map to TRBD1. CDR1 is GTSNPN and CDR2 is SVGIG in the germline V gene (reference sequence). Unmatched junction bases numbered 5, after V lost 4 bases and J lost 3 bases. The CDR3 contains 13 residues. Full variable domain (rest looked up from reference TRBV30 and TRBJ2-7): SQTIHQWPATLVQPVGSPLSLECTVEGTSNPNLYWYRQAAGRGLQLLFYSVGIGQISSEVPQNLSASRPQDRQFILSSKKLLLSDSGFYLCAWTPDRVYEQYFGPGTRLTVT.

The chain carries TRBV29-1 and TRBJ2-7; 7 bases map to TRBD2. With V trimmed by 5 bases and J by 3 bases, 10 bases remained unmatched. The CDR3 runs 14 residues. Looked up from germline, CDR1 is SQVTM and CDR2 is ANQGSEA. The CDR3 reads CSVSGLPTHYEQYF. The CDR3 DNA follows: TGCAGCGTTTCGGGACTACCTACGCACTACGAGCAGTACTTC.

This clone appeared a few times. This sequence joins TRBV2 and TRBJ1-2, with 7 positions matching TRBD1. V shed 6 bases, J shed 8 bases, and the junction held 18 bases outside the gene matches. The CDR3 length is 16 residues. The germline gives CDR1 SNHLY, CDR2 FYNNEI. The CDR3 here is CASSLRGTAFMLGYTF. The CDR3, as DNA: TGTGCCAGCAGCTTGAGAGGGACAGCCTTCATGTTGGGCTACACCTTC.

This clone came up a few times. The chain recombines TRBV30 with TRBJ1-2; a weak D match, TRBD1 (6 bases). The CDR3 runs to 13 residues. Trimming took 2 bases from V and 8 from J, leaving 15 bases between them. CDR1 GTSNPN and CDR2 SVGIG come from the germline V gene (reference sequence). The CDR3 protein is CAWSWTVRMGYTF. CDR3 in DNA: TGTGCCTGGAGTTGGACAGTCCGGATGGGCTACACCTTC.

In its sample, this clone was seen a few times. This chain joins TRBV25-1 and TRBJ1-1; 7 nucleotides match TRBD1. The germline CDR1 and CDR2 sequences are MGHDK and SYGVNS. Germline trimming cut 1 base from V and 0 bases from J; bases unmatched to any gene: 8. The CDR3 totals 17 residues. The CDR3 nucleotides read TGTGCCAGCAGTGAATTGAAAGGGGGCTTAATGAACACTGAAGCTTTCTTT. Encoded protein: CASSELKGGLMNTEAFF.

In DNA, the CDR3 is TGTGCCAGCAGCCCGGGGACGGATAAGCAGCCCCAGCATTTT. This sequence encodes CASSPGTDKQPQHF. V and J are TRBV11-2 and TRBJ1-5; D perhaps matches TRBD1 (5 bases). Germline V gene sequence: CDR1 SGHAT, CDR2 FQNNGV. The CDR3 spans 14 residues. Trimming took off 5 bases at V and 7 bases at J, with 15 bases between the two ends.

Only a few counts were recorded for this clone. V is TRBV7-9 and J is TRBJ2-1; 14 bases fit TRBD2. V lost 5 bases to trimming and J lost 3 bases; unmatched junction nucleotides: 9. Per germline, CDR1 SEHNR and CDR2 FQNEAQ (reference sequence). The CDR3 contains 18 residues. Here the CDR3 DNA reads TGTGCCAGCAGCGGAGGACTAGCGGGAGGTCGGATCTACAATGAGCAGTTCTTC. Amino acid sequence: CASSGGLAGGRIYNEQFF.

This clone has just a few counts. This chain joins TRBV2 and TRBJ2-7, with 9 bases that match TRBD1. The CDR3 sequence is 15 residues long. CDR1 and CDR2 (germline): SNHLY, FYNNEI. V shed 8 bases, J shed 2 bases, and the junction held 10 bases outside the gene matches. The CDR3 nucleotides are TGTGCCAGCGGAGGGACAGGGAGCCTAACCTACGAGCAGTACTTC. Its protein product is CASGGTGSLTYEQYF.

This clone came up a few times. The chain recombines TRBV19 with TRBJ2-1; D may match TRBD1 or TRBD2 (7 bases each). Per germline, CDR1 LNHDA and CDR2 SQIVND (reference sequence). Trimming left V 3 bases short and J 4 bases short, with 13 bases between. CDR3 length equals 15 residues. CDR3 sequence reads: CASSMTGREYNEQFF. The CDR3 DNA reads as TGTGCCAGTAGTATGACAGGGAGGGAATACAATGAGCAGTTCTTC.

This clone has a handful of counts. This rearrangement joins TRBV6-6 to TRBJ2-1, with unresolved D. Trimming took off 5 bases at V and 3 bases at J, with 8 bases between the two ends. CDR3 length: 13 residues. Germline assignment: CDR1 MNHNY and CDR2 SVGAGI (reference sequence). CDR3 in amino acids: CASSGVGYNEQFF. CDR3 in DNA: TGTGCCAGCAGTGGGGTCGGCTACAATGAGCAGTTCTTC.

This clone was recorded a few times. The CDR3 nucleotides are TGTGCCAGCGTTCGTGTAGAGGGGATTAGGGAGGGCTACACCTTC. Translated, it gives CASVRVEGIREGYTF. This chain joins TRBV6-6 and TRBJ1-2, with D possibly TRBD1 on 5 matching bases. The CDR3 totals 15 residues. V was cut by 8 bases and J by 8 bases, with 24 bases left in between. CDR1 and CDR2 (germline): MNHNY, SVGAGI (reference sequence).

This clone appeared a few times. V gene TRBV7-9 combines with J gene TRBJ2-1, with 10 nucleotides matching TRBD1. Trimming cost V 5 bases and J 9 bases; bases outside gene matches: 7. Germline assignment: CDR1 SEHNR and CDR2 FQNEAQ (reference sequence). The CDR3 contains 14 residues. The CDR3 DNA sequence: TGTGCCAGCAGCCTGGGACAGGGGTCAATTGAGCAGTTCTTC. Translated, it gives CASSLGQGSIEQFF.

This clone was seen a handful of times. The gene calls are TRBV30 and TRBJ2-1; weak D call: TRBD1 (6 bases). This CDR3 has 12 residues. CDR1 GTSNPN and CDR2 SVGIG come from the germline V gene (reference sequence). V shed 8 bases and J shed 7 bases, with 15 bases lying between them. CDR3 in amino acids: CARDRYGNEQFF. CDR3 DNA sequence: TGTGCCCGAGACAGGTACGGGAATGAGCAGTTCTTC.

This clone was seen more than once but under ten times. The CDR3 region has the DNA TGTGCCAGCAGCCCAGGGGGGTTTGAGCAGTTCTTC. Amino acid sequence: CASSPGGFEQFF. The chain employs TRBV7-9 and TRBJ2-1, with a tentative D call TRBD1 (7 bases). The germline V gene has CDR1 SEHNR and CDR2 FQNEAQ (reference sequence). V shed 5 bases and J shed 9 bases, with 11 bases lying between them. The CDR3 consists of 12 residues.

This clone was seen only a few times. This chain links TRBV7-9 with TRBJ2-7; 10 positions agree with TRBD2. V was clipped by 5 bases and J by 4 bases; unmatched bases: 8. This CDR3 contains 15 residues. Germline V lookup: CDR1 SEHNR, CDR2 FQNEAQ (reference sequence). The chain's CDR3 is CASSKIGTSVYEQYF. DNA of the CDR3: TGTGCCAGCAGCAAGATAGGGACTAGCGTATACGAGCAGTACTTC.

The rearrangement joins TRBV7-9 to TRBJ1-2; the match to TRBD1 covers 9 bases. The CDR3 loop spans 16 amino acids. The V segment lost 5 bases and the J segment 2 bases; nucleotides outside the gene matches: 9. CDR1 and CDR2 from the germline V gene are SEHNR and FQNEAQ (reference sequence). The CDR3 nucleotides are TGTGCCAGCAGCCCAGACCGGGACAGGGAGAACTATGGCTACACCTTC. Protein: CASSPDRDRENYGYTF.

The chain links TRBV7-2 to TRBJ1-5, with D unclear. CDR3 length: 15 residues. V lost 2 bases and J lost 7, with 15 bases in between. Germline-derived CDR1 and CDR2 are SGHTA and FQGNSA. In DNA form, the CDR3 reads TGTGCCAGCAGCTTATATTCGAGGCGTGGGCAGCCCCAGCATTTT. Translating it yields CASSLYSRRGQPQHF.

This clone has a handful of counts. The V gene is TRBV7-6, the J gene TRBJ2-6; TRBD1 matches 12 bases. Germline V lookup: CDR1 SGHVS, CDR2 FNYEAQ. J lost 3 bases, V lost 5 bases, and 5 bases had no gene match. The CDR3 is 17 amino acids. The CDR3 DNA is TGTGCCAGCAGCCCCCGGGACAGGGGGCTTGGGGCCAACGTCCTGACTTTC. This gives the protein CASSPRDRGLGANVLTF.